These 21 T cell receptor beta chains originate from one sample sequenced in a study of regulatory and conventional T cells in RAG deficiency. The sorted conventional CD4+ T cells were CD25-low and CD127-high, with genomic DNA sequenced. The data were produced by immunoSEQ multiplex PCR, yet TCRdb's version contains in-frame clones alone and is incomplete. This repertoire shows 25,000 to 30,000 clones, about 95% found once; its top ten account for 0.15% to 0.2%. These data are also associated with another study on regulatory T cells. That study adds: Amplification used 52 TRBV primers and 13 TRBJ primers.

Material for sequencing was CD25- CD4+ T cells sorted from blood. These TCRs come from a human donor in good health.

This clone was counted once. One end of the junction is discordant with germline, which a read error may explain. The same CDR3 is also encoded by other DNA sequences in this sample. The chain couples TRBV9 to TRBJ1-6; 9 bases agree with TRBD1. The germline V gene encodes CDR1 SGDLS and CDR2 YYNGEE. This CDR3 contains 15 residues. CDR3 DNA sequence: TGTGCCAGCAGCGCCGGGACAGGGAATAATTCCCCCCTCCACTTT. It translates to CASSAGTGNNSPLHF.

Concerning this clone itself: In the same sample, other DNA sequences code for this CDR3. CDR3 residues: CASSSKTGDYGYTF. The CDR3 bases are TGTGCCAGCAGCTCCAAAACAGGGGACTATGGCTACACCTTC. This sequence joins TRBV5-4 and TRBJ1-2; 7 positions match TRBD1. V shed 3 bases, J shed 3 bases, and the junction held 5 bases outside the gene matches. Germline assignment: CDR1 SGHNT and CDR2 YYREEE (reference sequence). This CDR3 has 14 residues.

The CDR3 bases are TGTGCCAGCACCGACGGGAGCTCCTACGAGCAGTACTTC. Its protein is CASTDGSSYEQYF. The chain carries TRBV28 and TRBJ2-7, with D possibly being TRBD2 (6 bases). Trimming cost V 7 bases and J 0 bases, with 10 bases left between them. The germline V gene encodes CDR1 MDHEN and CDR2 SYDVKM. This CDR3 spans 13 amino acids. Full variable domain (outside the CDR3, taken from reference TRBV28 and TRBJ2-7): DVKVTQSSRYLVKRTGEKVFLECVQDMDHENMFWYRQDPGLGLRLIYFSYDVKMKEKGDIPEGYSVSREKKERFSLILESASTNQTSMYLCASTDGSSYEQYFGPGTRLTVT.

The chain carries TRBV11-1 and TRBJ1-6; 7 positions match TRBD1. Germline V gene lookup returns CDR1 SGHAT and CDR2 FQDESV (reference sequence). This CDR3 has 15 amino acids. Unmatched junction bases numbered 4, after V lost 1 base and J lost 7 bases. The CDR3 coding sequence is TGTGCCAGCAGCTTAGGTCAGGGGGAGAATTCACCCCTCCACTTT. It translates to CASSLGQGENSPLHF. The full variable domain, completed using reference TRBV11-1 and TRBJ1-6, is EAEVAQSPRYKITEKSQAVAFWCDPISGHATLYWYRQILGQGPELLVQFQDESVVDDSQLPKDRFSAERLKGVDSTLKIQPAELGDSAMYLCASSLGQGENSPLHFGNGTRLTVT.

The chain combines TRBV5-1 with TRBJ2-7; 7 bases are a match to TRBD1. Per the germline V gene, CDR1 is SGHRS and CDR2 is YFSETQ. The ends lost 2 bases at V and 4 bases at J; junction bases unmatched: 6. CDR3 size: 14 residues. CDR3 nucleotide sequence: TGCGCCAGCAGCTTATCGGACAGGCTGTACGAGCAGTACTTC. It yields the protein CASSLSDRLYEQYF. Filled out from reference TRBV5-1 and TRBJ2-7, the complete variable domain reads KAGVTQTPRYLIKTRGQQVTLSCSPISGHRSVSWYQQTPGQGLQFLFEYFSETQRNKGNFPGRFSGRQFSNSRSEMNVSTLELGDSALYLCASSLSDRLYEQYFGPGTRLTVT.

The CDR3 is CASSLYSFDTQYF. The CDR3, as DNA: TGCGCCAGCAGCTTGTACAGTTTCGATACGCAGTATTTT. The rearrangement joins TRBV5-1 to TRBJ2-3; D unclear. This CDR3 spans 13 amino acids. The V and J ends lost 1 base and 6 bases respectively, with 9 bases between them. Per germline, CDR1 SGHRS and CDR2 YFSETQ.

This chain connects TRBV5-1 to TRBJ2-7, with unresolved D. Trimming took off 0 bases at V and 1 base at J, with 8 bases between the two ends. CDR3 length: 14 residues. CDR1 SGHRS and CDR2 YFSETQ come from the germline V gene. The CDR3 DNA reads TGCGCCAGCAGCTTGGGCCCAGGATCCTACGAGCAGTACTTC. It yields the protein CASSLGPGSYEQYF.

The count of this clone is one. The chain recombines TRBV6-5 with TRBJ2-7; 9 nucleotides agree with TRBD1. CDR3 length: 15 amino acids. Germline values: CDR1 MNHEY, CDR2 SVGAGI. With 1 base clipped from V and 7 bases from J, the junction kept 8 bases outside the gene matches. The CDR3 here is CASSYFSQGASEQYF. The CDR3 DNA follows: TGTGCCAGCAGTTACTTTTCACAGGGGGCGAGTGAGCAGTACTTC.

This chain joins TRBV6-1 and TRBJ1-2; 9 nucleotides match TRBD1. Germline-derived CDR1 and CDR2 are MNHNS and SASEGT. There are 14 residues in the CDR3. Trimming removed 8 bases from V and 6 bases from J; junction bases left unmatched: 10. CDR3 sequence: CASREKQGADGYTF. CDR3 sequence (DNA): TGTGCCAGCCGAGAGAAACAGGGGGCGGATGGCTACACCTTC.

This chain joins TRBV28 and TRBJ2-7; 7 bases fit TRBD1. The CDR3 has 13 amino acids. The junction had 9 bases not matched to a gene; V was cut back by 7 bases and J by 6 bases. Germline CDR1 MDHEN, CDR2 SYDVKM. The CDR3 loop reads CASKGRGWGEQYF. The DNA of the CDR3 is TGTGCCAGCAAGGGCAGGGGGTGGGGCGAGCAGTACTTC.

The V and J genes are TRBV5-6 and TRBJ2-2; D not certain. V was clipped by 4 bases and J by 7 bases, with 14 bases between them. CDR3 length equals 14 residues. Germline V lookup: CDR1 SGHDT, CDR2 YYEEEE. DNA for the CDR3: TGTGCCAGCAGCATCTGGCAGGTGGACGGGGAGCTGTTTTTT. It is translated as CASSIWQVDGELFF.

This chain links TRBV30 with TRBJ2-7; 7 bases agree with TRBD2. J lost 0 bases, V lost 5 bases, and 7 bases had no gene match. The CDR3 sequence is 14 residues long. The germline gives CDR1 GTSNPN, CDR2 SVGIG (reference sequence). CDR3 bases: TGTGCCTGGGGGCTGGGACTAAACTCCTACGAGCAGTACTTC. It specifies CAWGLGLNSYEQYF.

The chain links TRBV4-1 to TRBJ1-2; D is undetermined. V lost 0 bases and J lost 6, with 11 bases in between. The germline V gene encodes CDR1 MGHRA and CDR2 YSYEKL. CDR3 length: 14 residues. CDR3 residues: CASSQEWAGHGYTF. The CDR3 nucleotides are TGCGCCAGCAGCCAAGAGTGGGCAGGCCATGGCTACACCTTC.

This chain links TRBV10-3 with TRBJ1-2, with a tentative D call TRBD1 (6 bases). Trimming stripped 4 bases from V and 3 bases from J, with 9 bases between. CDR3 size: 13 residues. Germline values: CDR1 ENHRY, CDR2 SYGVKD. The CDR3 DNA follows: TGTGCCATCAGTGGGGCAGGGGACTATGGCTACACCTTC. Protein sequence: CAISGAGDYGYTF.

This clone was found a few times. This sequence joins TRBV28 and TRBJ2-7; 9 bases match TRBD1. CDR1 and CDR2 (germline): MDHEN, SYDVKM. The CDR3 spans 15 residues. The ends lost 1 base at V and 3 bases at J; junction bases unmatched: 4. In DNA, the CDR3 is TGTGCCAGCAGTTTATTAGGGACAGGGATCTACGAGCAGTACTTC. This gives the protein CASSLLGTGIYEQYF.

This clone has only a few counts. The CDR3 protein is CAISASGGTTSPLHF. In DNA, the CDR3 is TGTGCCATCAGCGCATCAGGAGGGACTACTTCACCCCTCCACTTT. This chain links TRBV10-3 with TRBJ1-6, with D tentatively TRBD1 (5 bases). This CDR3 has 15 amino acids. V lost 6 bases and J lost 9, with 18 bases in between. Germline lookup yields CDR1 ENHRY and CDR2 SYGVKD.

The gene calls are TRBV11-2 and TRBJ2-5; 10 nucleotides agree with TRBD2. This CDR3 is 15 amino acids long. Per germline, CDR1 SGHAT and CDR2 FQNNGV. Trimming cost V 1 base and J 4 bases; bases outside gene matches: 3. CDR3 sequence reads: CASSLVAGGRETQYF. The CDR3 nucleotides are TGTGCCAGCAGCTTAGTAGCGGGGGGTAGAGAGACCCAGTACTTC.

The chain couples TRBV5-4 to TRBJ1-6; 11 bases line up with TRBD1. Germline V gene sequence: CDR1 SGHNT, CDR2 YYREEE (reference sequence). The CDR3 spans 15 residues. V lost 3 bases and J lost 7; bases outside the gene matches: 3. Here the CDR3 reads CASSSRDRGNSPLHF. The CDR3 DNA sequence: TGTGCCAGCAGCTCCAGGGACAGGGGGAATTCACCCCTCCACTTT.

The chain uses TRBV19 and TRBJ1-2; 9 nucleotides match TRBD1. Losses at the gene ends were 5 bases for V and 4 bases for J; bases not matched to a gene: 5. This CDR3 is 14 amino acids long. In germline, CDR1 is LNHDA, CDR2 SQIVND (reference sequence). CDR3 DNA: TGTGCCAGTAGTGTCGACAGGGGGTTCTATGGCTACACCTTC. Protein: CASSVDRGFYGYTF. Full variable domain (missing parts from reference TRBV19 and TRBJ1-2): DGGITQSPKYLFRKEGQNVTLSCEQNLNHDAMYWYRQDPGQGLRLIYYSQIVNDFQKGDIAEGYSVSREKKESFPLTVTSAQKNPTAFYLCASSVDRGFYGYTFGSGTRLTVV.

The chain uses TRBV5-6 and TRBJ2-5; TRBD1 matches 7 bases. This CDR3 is built from 14 residues. Germline assignment: CDR1 SGHDT and CDR2 YYEEEE. V lost 4 bases and J lost 1; bases outside the gene matches: 4. CDR3 sequence (DNA): TGTGCCAGCAGCCTTGACAGGGTCCAAGAGACCCAGTACTTC. Its protein product is CASSLDRVQETQYF.

V is TRBV19 and J is TRBJ2-5; 8 bases agree with TRBD1. The trim removed 10 bases at V and 5 bases at J, leaving 9 bases unmatched. Germline CDR1 and CDR2: LNHDA and SQIVND (reference sequence). The CDR3 extends over 13 amino acids. CDR3 coding DNA: TGTGCCACCGGACAGGGAGTATATGAGACCCAGTACTTC. As protein: CATGQGVYETQYF.